This T cell receptor (beta chain) was recovered during a study of kidney transplant recipient with SARS-CoV-2 infection. The CDR3 is made up of 18 amino acids. Trimming removed 3 bases from V and 0 bases from J, with 17 bases in between. TCRdb ran MiXCR on the reads and lists one entry per CDR3 protein. The repertoire holds roughly 230,000 distinct CDR3 sequences, with more than 25% as singletons. In its sample, this clonotype was seen many times. The sample here was a blood sample, taken at baseline and on roughly day 110 from a kidney transplant recipient. The rearrangement links TRBV12-3 or TRBV12-4 to TRBJ2-2; D not resolved. This TCR was recovered from a male patient aged 25-45 years who had COVID-19 and was a kidney transplant recipient. A subset of T cells may come from the graft donor. In nucleotides, the CDR3 is TGTGCCAGCAGTTTGCGCATCGGGCCGAACGCGAACACCGGGGAGCTGTTTTTT. It translates to CASSLRIGPNANTGELFF.